This T cell receptor beta chain was sequenced for a study of T-cell reconstitution after alpha-beta-depleted transplantation in children. The authors prepared the TCRbeta library with unique molecular identifiers. From the PCR reads, TCRdb called clonotypes with MiXCR, one entry per CDR3 protein. The sample has about 360,000 distinct CDR3 sequences; about 14% are singletons. Germline loops: CDR1 SGHVS, CDR2 FQNEAQ. The ends lost 7 bases at V and 5 bases at J; junction bases unmatched: 6. The CDR3 has 14 amino acids. This sequence was found in a human donor who donated a stem cell graft to a child with Fanconi anemia. Here the sequenced sample was PBMCs, taken from the stem cell graft. This chain uses TRBV7-8 with TRBJ2-5; 11 bases align to TRBD1. The chain's CDR3 is CASTGQGAVETQYF. The DNA for the CDR3 is TGTGCCAGCACAGGACAGGGGGCTGTGGAGACCCAGTACTTC.